Each of the 18 T cell receptor beta chains below was sequenced from the same sample in a study of lymphopenia after photon versus proton radiotherapy. Using immunoSEQ multiplex PCR, the repertoire was profiled, and TCRdb retains in-frame clones only, with some absent. This table has 30,000 to 35,000 clones, about 91% appearing once. Sequencing was performed on peripheral blood, taken from a patient treated with proton-based radiotherapy. Receptors originate from a woman in her 70s with pancreatic cancer. Some clones in this sample may be carry-over from other donors' samples.

As concerns this clone: At one end, the junction sequence differs from germline, possibly due to a read error. The V call is TRBV6-5, the J call TRBJ2-3, with 9 nucleotides matching TRBD2. This CDR3 region has 11 residues. Germline V CDR1 and CDR2: MNHEY, SVGAGI. CDR3 in amino acids: CASRGASGTRF. The CDR3 DNA sequence: TGTGCCAGCAGAGGGGCTAGCGGGACCCGATTT.

DNA of the CDR3: TGTGCCAGCAGCAATGCCCGGAGGGCTAACTATGGCTACACCTTC. Translation gives CASSNARRANYGYTF. The chain joins TRBV28 to TRBJ1-2; no clear D gene. Germline values: CDR1 MDHEN, CDR2 SYDVKM. The CDR3 extends over 15 amino acids. The V and J ends lost 6 bases and 0 bases respectively, with 14 bases between them.

This chain links TRBV21-1 with TRBJ2-7. TRBV21-1 is tagged as a pseudogene. The CDR3 covers 13 residues. The CDR3 nucleotides read TGTGCCAGCAGCAAAGCGCTGGGGGAGCCGCAGTACTTC. It is translated as CASSKALGEPQYF.

The chain combines TRBV10-3 with TRBJ1-1, with D possibly matching TRBD1 (5 bases). The germline V gene has CDR1 ENHRY and CDR2 SYGVKD. Trimming removed 4 bases from V and 6 bases from J, with 15 bases in between. The CDR3 totals 14 residues. CDR3 sequence: CAISGHGEGSEAFF. The CDR3 region has the DNA TGTGCCATCAGTGGACACGGGGAGGGGTCTGAAGCTTTCTTT.

This chain joins TRBV7-2 and TRBJ2-1; 13 nucleotides match TRBD2. The V gene's germline CDR1 is SGHTA and CDR2 FQGNSA. The CDR3 has 15 residues. J gave up 9 bases and V 5 bases, and 7 bases lay outside the gene matches. The chain's CDR3 is CASSPRTSGSLEQFF. The CDR3 DNA reads TGTGCCAGCAGCCCTCGGACTAGCGGGAGCCTTGAGCAGTTCTTC.

This clone has just one count. This chain joins TRBV5-1 and TRBJ2-5; 8 nucleotides agree with TRBD1. The CDR3 has 15 amino acids. The V segment lost 0 bases and the J segment 7 bases; nucleotides outside the gene matches: 8. In germline, CDR1 is SGHRS, CDR2 YFSETQ. For the CDR3, the DNA is TGCGCCAGCAGCTTGGGGACAGGGTTCGCAGGGACCCAGTACTTC. Its protein product is CASSLGTGFAGTQYF.

This chain connects TRBV28 to TRBJ1-5, with 7 bases lining up with TRBD1. CDR3 length: 15 amino acids. Germline lookup yields CDR1 MDHEN and CDR2 SYDVKM. V was clipped by 6 bases and J by 3 bases; unmatched bases: 8. The CDR3 protein is CASSLPDRVNQPQHF. CDR3 nucleotides: TGTGCCAGCAGCCTCCCTGACAGGGTCAATCAGCCCCAGCATTTT. Filled out from reference TRBV28 and TRBJ1-5, the complete variable domain reads DVKVTQSSRYLVKRTGEKVFLECVQDMDHENMFWYRQDPGLGLRLIYFSYDVKMKEKGDIPEGYSVSREKKERFSLILESASTNQTSMYLCASSLPDRVNQPQHFGDGTRLSIL.

This clone was seen once. This rearrangement joins TRBV7-3 to TRBJ1-1; D perhaps matches TRBD1 (5 bases). V was trimmed by 5 bases and J by 0 bases, leaving 7 bases between them. In germline, CDR1 is SGHTA, CDR2 FQGTGA. The CDR3 is made up of 13 amino acids. The CDR3 here is CASSPGMNTEAFF. CDR3 in DNA: TGTGCCAGCAGCCCAGGGATGAACACTGAAGCTTTCTTT.

V is TRBV7-2 and J is TRBJ2-3; 12 nucleotides line up with TRBD2. The germline CDR1 and CDR2 sequences are SGHTA and FQGNSA. The CDR3 totals 15 residues. The J segment lost 4 bases and the V segment lost 2 bases, leaving 1 base of the junction unmatched. The CDR3 nucleotides are TGTGCCAGCAGCTTAAGACTAGCGGGAGCAGATACGCAGTATTTT. This encodes CASSLRLAGADTQYF.

The chain combines TRBV5-1 with TRBJ1-2; D might be TRBD1 (5 bases). V lost 3 bases and J 4 bases, leaving 13 bases between the germline ends. The CDR3 sequence is 14 residues long. Germline V gives CDR1 SGHRS, CDR2 YFSETQ. CDR3 in amino acids: CASSSDAGPYGYTF. CDR3 nucleotide sequence: TGCGCCAGCAGCTCCGACGCGGGGCCCTATGGCTACACCTTC.

The CDR3 sequence: CSVDRGSSGYTF. In DNA, the CDR3 is TGCAGCGTGGACAGGGGTAGCAGTGGCTACACCTTC. The chain links TRBV29-1 to TRBJ1-2; 9 bases agree with TRBD1. This CDR3 comprises 12 residues. Germline loops: CDR1 SQVTM, CDR2 ANQGSEA. V shed 6 bases, J shed 7 bases, and the junction held 6 bases outside the gene matches.

This clone was observed a single time. This chain uses TRBV9 with TRBJ2-5; D is possibly TRBD2 (5 bases). This CDR3 spans 15 amino acids. Per the germline V gene, CDR1 is SGDLS and CDR2 is YYNGEE. Trimming cost V 4 bases and J 1 base, with 14 bases left between them. This chain's CDR3 is CASSLQDGVQETQYF. The CDR3 coding sequence is TGTGCCAGCAGCCTACAAGACGGGGTCCAAGAGACCCAGTACTTC.

The chain is built from TRBV2 and TRBJ2-3, with a weak D call TRBD2 (6 bases). The CDR3 has 14 residues. Germline V gene sequence: CDR1 SNHLY, CDR2 FYNNEI. Trimming left V 5 bases short and J 0 bases short, with 9 bases between. CDR3: CASSLASSTDTQYF. As DNA, the CDR3 is TGTGCCAGCAGTCTAGCGTCTAGCACAGATACGCAGTATTTT.

The chain employs TRBV30 and TRBJ2-1; 9 nucleotides agree with TRBD1. The J segment lost 8 bases and the V segment lost 4 bases, leaving 9 bases of the junction unmatched. CDR1 is GTSNPN, CDR2 SVGIG, per germline (reference sequence). The CDR3 is 14 amino acids. This CDR3 is CAWNRGQGLDEQFF. CDR3 DNA sequence: TGTGCCTGGAACAGGGGACAGGGATTAGATGAGCAGTTCTTC.

J is TRBJ2-2 and V is TRBV2, with 9 positions matching TRBD1. CDR3 length equals 16 residues. CDR1 SNHLY and CDR2 FYNNEI come from the germline V gene. V trimming: 8 bases; J trimming: 4 bases; junction bases outside the gene matches: 11. CDR3 nucleotide sequence: TGTGCCAGCCTAAAAAACAGGGGGCAGGGCACCGGGGAGCTGTTTTTT. Protein product: CASLKNRGQGTGELFF.

The chain uses TRBV5-4 and TRBJ2-1; maybe TRBD2 (6 bases). The germline V and J ends were trimmed by 0 bases and 6 bases, with 16 bases remaining between them. Germline lookup yields CDR1 SGHNT and CDR2 YYREEE (reference sequence). This CDR3 region has 16 residues. The CDR3 DNA is TGTGCCAGCAGCTTGGTTATTGGCGGGGCGCCCAATGAGCAGTTCTTC. Amino acid sequence: CASSLVIGGAPNEQFF.

V gene TRBV9 combines with J gene TRBJ2-3, with TRBD2 as a possible D gene (5 bases). CDR1 and CDR2 (germline): SGDLS, YYNGEE. The V end was cut by 2 bases, the J end by 4 bases, with 11 bases between. The CDR3 is made up of 14 amino acids. The CDR3 is CASSVASYADTQYF. The CDR3 DNA reads TGTGCCAGCAGCGTGGCTAGCTACGCAGATACGCAGTATTTT.

The chain has TRBV11-2 and TRBJ2-5, with TRBD2 identical over 12 bases. The assigned J gene may be wrong: the sequence end matches TRBJ2-7 better. Germline V gene data show CDR1 as SGHAT and CDR2 as FQNNGV. This CDR3 spans 15 amino acids. This CDR3 reads CASSPRLAGAYEQYF. The CDR3 DNA sequence: TGTGCCAGCAGCCCCAGACTAGCGGGAGCCTACGAGCAGTACTTC.